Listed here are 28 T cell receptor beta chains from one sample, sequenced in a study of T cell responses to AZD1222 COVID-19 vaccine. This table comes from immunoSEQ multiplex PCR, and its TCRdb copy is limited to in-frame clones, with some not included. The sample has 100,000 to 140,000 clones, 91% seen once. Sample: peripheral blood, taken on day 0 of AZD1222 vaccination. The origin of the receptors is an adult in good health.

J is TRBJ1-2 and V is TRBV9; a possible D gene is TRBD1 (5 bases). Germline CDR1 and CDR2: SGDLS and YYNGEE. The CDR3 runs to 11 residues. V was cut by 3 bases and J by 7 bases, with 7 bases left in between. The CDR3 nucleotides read TGTGCCAGCAGCGAGGGGTCTGGCTACACCTTC. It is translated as CASSEGSGYTF.

The CDR3 DNA sequence: TGTGCCAGCAGCGGGGAGGGGAAGTGGGATGAAAAACTGTTTTTT. This codes for CASSGEGKWDEKLFF. The V and J genes are TRBV9 and TRBJ1-4, with a tentative D call TRBD1 (5 bases). This CDR3 comprises 15 residues. Germline V gene lookup returns CDR1 SGDLS and CDR2 YYNGEE. Deletions cut 3 bases from V and 6 bases from J, with 15 bases between. The complete variable domain, with remaining parts taken from reference TRBV9 and TRBJ1-4, reads DSGVTQTPKHLITATGQRVTLRCSPRSGDLSVYWYQQSLDQGLQFLIQYYNGEERAKGNILERFSAQQFPDLHSELNLSSLELGDSALYFCASSGEGKWDEKLFFGSGTQLSVL.

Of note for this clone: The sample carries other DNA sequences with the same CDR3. The DNA of the CDR3 is TGTGCCAGCAGCTTAGACGTACCCTCTGGAAACACCATATATTTT. It translates to CASSLDVPSGNTIYF. This rearrangement joins TRBV11-2 to TRBJ1-3; D is unresolved. CDR3 length equals 15 residues. Germline V gene lookup returns CDR1 SGHAT and CDR2 FQNNGV. The germline V and J ends were trimmed by 0 bases and 0 bases, with 6 bases remaining between them.

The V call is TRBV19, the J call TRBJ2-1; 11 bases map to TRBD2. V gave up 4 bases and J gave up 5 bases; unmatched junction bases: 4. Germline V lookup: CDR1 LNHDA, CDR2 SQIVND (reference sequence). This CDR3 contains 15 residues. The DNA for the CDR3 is TGTGCCAGTAGTAGGGTAGCGGGGGGGAACAATGAGCAGTTCTTC. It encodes CASSRVAGGNNEQFF.

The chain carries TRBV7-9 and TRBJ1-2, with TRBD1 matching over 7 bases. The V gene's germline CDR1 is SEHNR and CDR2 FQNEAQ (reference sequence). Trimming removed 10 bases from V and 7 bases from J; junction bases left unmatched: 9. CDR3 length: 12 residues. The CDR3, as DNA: TGTGCCACCGCGGGACAGAATCTTGGCTACACCTTC. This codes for CATAGQNLGYTF.

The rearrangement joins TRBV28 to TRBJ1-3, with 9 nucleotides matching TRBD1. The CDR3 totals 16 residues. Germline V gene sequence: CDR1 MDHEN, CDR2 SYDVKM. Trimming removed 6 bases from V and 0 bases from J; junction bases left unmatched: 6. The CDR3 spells CASSAGQGVSGNTIYF. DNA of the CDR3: TGTGCCAGCAGCGCGGGACAGGGCGTCTCTGGAAACACCATATATTTT.

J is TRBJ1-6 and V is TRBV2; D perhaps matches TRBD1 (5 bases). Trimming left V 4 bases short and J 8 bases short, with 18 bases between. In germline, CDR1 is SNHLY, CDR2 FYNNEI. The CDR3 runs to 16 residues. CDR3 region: CASSGATQVYDSPLHF. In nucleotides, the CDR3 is TGTGCCAGCAGTGGAGCCACACAGGTGTACGATTCACCCCTCCACTTT.

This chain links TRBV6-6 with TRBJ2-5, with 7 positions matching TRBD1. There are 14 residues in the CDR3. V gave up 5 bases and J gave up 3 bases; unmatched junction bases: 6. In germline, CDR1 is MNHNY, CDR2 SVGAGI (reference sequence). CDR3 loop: CASSGTAQEETQYF. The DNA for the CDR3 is TGTGCCAGCAGTGGGACAGCCCAAGAAGAGACCCAGTACTTC.

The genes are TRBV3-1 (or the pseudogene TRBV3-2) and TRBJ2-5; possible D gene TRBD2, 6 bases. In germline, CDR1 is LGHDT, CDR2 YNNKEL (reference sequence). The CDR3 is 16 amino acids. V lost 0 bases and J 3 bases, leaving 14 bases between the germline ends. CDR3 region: CASSQDVLRGKETQYF. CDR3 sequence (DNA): TGTGCCAGCAGCCAAGACGTCCTCCGGGGGAAAGAGACCCAGTACTTC.

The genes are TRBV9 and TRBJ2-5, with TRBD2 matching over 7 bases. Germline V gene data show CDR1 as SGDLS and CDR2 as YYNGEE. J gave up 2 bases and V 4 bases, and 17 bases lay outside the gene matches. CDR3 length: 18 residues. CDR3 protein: CASSRPGSSGTLQETQYF. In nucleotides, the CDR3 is TGTGCCAGCAGCCGGCCTGGGTCTAGCGGTACTCTTCAAGAGACCCAGTACTTC.

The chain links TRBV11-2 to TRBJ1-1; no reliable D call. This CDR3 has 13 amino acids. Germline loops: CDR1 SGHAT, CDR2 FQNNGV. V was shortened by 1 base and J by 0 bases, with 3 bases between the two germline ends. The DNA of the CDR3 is TGTGCCAGCAGCTTAGGAGTGAACACTGAAGCTTTCTTT. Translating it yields CASSLGVNTEAFF.

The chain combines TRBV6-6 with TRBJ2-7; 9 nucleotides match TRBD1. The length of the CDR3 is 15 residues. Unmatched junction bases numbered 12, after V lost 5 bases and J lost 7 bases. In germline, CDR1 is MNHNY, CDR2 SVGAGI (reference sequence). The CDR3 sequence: CASSNYGQGLNEQYF. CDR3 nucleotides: TGTGCCAGCAGTAACTACGGACAGGGGTTAAATGAGCAGTACTTC.

CDR3: CASSLVAQGSNEQFF. In DNA, the CDR3 is TGCGCCAGCAGCTTGGTAGCTCAGGGGAGCAATGAGCAGTTCTTC. The chain recombines TRBV5-1 with TRBJ2-1; TRBD1 might be the D (6 bases). This CDR3 has 15 residues. Germline CDR1 SGHRS, CDR2 YFSETQ. With 0 bases removed from V and 6 bases from J, the gap between germline ends came to 13 bases. The entire variable domain, with the rest obtained from reference TRBV5-1 and TRBJ2-1, is as follows: KAGVTQTPRYLIKTRGQQVTLSCSPISGHRSVSWYQQTPGQGLQFLFEYFSETQRNKGNFPGRFSGRQFSNSRSEMNVSTLELGDSALYLCASSLVAQGSNEQFFGPGTRLTVL.

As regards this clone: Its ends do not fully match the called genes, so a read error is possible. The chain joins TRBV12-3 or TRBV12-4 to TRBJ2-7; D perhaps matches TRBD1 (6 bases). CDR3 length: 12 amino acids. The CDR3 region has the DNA TGTGCCAGCAGATTAGGACAGACAGGGCAGTACTTC. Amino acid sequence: CASRLGQTGQYF.

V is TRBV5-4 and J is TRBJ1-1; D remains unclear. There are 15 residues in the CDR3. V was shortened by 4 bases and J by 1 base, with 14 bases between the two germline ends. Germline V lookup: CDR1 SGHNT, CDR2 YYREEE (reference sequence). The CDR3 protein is CASSKGPPRNTEAFF. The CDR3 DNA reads TGTGCCAGCAGCAAAGGGCCCCCCCGGAACACTGAAGCTTTCTTT.

CDR3 region: CASTRFFGLNTEAFF. The DNA of the CDR3 is TGTGCCAGCACCCGTTTCTTCGGATTGAACACTGAAGCTTTCTTT. The gene calls are TRBV6-5 and TRBJ1-1; no reliable D call. With 7 bases removed from V and 0 bases from J, the gap between germline ends came to 15 bases. Germline V gives CDR1 MNHEY, CDR2 SVGAGI. This CDR3 contains 15 residues.

The CDR3 DNA follows: TGCGCCAGCAGCCAAGAAGCCAGGGAGGCTTCACCCCTCCACTTT. Protein sequence: CASSQEAREASPLHF. This chain links TRBV4-3 with TRBJ1-6, with D possibly TRBD1 on 5 matching bases. CDR1 is LGHNA and CDR2 is YSLEER in the germline V gene. CDR3 length: 15 amino acids. V lost 0 bases to trimming and J lost 9 bases, with 12 bases between them.

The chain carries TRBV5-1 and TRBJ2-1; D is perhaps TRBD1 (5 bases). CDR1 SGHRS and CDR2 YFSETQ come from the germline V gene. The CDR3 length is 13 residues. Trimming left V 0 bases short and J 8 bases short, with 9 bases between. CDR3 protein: CASSLEGWDEQFF. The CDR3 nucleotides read TGCGCCAGCAGCTTGGAGGGGTGGGATGAGCAGTTCTTC.

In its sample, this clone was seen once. CDR3 amino acids: CASGPSSTLNTEAFF. CDR3 DNA sequence: TGTGCTAGTGGTCCATCCAGCACGCTGAACACTGAAGCTTTCTTT. The V call is TRBV12-5, the J call TRBJ1-1; no definite D call. V was cut by 5 bases and J by 0 bases, with 13 bases left in between. This CDR3 region has 15 residues. Looked up from germline, CDR1 is LGHNT and CDR2 is FRNRAP.

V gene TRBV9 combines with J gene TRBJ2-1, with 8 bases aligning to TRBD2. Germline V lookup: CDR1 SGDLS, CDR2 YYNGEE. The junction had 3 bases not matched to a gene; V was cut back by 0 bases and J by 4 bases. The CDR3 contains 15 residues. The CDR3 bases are TGTGCCAGCAGCGTAGCTGGCGGGGGGTACAATGAGCAGTTCTTC. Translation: CASSVAGGGYNEQFF.

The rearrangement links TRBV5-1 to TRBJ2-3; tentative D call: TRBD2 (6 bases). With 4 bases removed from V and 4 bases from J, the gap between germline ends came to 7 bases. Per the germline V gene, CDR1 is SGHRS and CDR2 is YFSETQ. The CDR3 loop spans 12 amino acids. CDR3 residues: CASSGEADTQYF. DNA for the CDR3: TGCGCCAGCAGCGGGGAGGCAGATACGCAGTATTTT. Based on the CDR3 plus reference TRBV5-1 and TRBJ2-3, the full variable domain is KAGVTQTPRYLIKTRGQQVTLSCSPISGHRSVSWYQQTPGQGLQFLFEYFSETQRNKGNFPGRFSGRQFSNSRSEMNVSTLELGDSALYLCASSGEADTQYFGPGTRLTVL.

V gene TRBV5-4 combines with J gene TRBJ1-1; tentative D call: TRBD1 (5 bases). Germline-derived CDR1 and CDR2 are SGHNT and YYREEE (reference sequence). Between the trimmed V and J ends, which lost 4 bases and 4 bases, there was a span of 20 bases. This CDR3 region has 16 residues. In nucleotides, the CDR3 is TGTGCCAGCAGCAGGTCTCAGGGATACGAATCCACTGAAGCTTTCTTT. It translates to CASSRSQGYESTEAFF.

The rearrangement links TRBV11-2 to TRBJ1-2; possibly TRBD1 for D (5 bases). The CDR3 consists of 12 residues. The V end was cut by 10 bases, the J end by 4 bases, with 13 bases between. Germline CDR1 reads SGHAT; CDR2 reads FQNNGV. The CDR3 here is CAIYRSGYGYTF. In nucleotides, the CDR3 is TGTGCCATTTACAGGTCGGGCTATGGCTACACCTTC.

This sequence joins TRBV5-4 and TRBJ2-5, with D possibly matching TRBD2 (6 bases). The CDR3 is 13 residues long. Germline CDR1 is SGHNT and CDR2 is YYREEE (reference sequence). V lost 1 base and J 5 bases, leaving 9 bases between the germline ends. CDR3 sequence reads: CASSLWGVETQYF. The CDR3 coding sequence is TGTGCCAGCAGCTTGTGGGGGGTGGAGACCCAGTACTTC.

CDR3 sequence: CAWGQGLVNEQFF. CDR3 coding DNA: TGTGCCTGGGGACAGGGTCTAGTGAATGAGCAGTTCTTC. The V gene is TRBV30, the J gene TRBJ2-1; TRBD1 aligns across 8 bases. The CDR3 length is 13 residues. Trimming removed 5 bases from V and 7 bases from J; junction bases left unmatched: 7. Germline CDR1 and CDR2: GTSNPN and SVGIG (reference sequence).

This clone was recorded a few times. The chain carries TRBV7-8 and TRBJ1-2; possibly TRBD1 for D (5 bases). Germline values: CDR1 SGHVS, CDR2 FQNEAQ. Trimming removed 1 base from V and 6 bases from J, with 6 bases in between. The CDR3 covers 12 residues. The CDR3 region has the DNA TGTGCCAGCAGCTTAGTAGGGGATGGCTACACCTTC. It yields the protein CASSLVGDGYTF. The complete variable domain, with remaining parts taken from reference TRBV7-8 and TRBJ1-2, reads GAGVSQSPRYKVAKRGQDVALRCDPISGHVSLFWYQQALGQGPEFLTYFQNEAQLDKSGLPSDRFFAERPEGSVSTLKIQRTQQEDSAVYLCASSLVGDGYTFGSGTRLTVV.

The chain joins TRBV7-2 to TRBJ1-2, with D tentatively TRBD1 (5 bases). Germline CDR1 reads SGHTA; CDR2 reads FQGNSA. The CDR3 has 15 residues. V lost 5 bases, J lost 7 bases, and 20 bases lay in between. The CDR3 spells CASSVDGRGFGGYTF. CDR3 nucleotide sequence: TGTGCCAGCAGCGTGGACGGCCGGGGCTTCGGTGGCTACACCTTC. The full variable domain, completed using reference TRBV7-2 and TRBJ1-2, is GAGVSQSPSNKVTEKGKDVELRCDPISGHTALYWYRQSLGQGLEFLIYFQGNSAPDKSGLPSDRFSAERTGGSVSTLTIQRTQQEDSAVYLCASSVDGRGFGGYTFGSGTRLTVV.

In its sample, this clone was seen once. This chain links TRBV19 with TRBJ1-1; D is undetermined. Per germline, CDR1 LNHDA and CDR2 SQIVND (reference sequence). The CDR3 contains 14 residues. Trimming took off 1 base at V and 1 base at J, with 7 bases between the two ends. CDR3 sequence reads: CASSIAGKNTEAFF. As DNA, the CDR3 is TGTGCCAGTAGTATAGCCGGGAAGAACACTGAAGCTTTCTTT.